Each of the 21 T cell receptor beta chains below was sequenced from the same sample in a study of OX40 agonist ivuxolimab in advanced cancers. Some clones are missing from TCRdb's copy, which holds only in-frame ones; the method was immunoSEQ multiplex PCR. The table includes 150,000 to 190,000 clones, approximately 94% detected once. Sequencing used CD4+ or CD8+ T cells sorted from blood, obtained in a trial of the OX40 agonist ivuxolimab. These TCRs come from an adult with an advanced solid tumor such as melanoma, head and neck, liver or kidney cancer.

The V and J genes are TRBV18 and TRBJ2-1, with unresolved D. The CDR3 loop spans 15 amino acids. Germline-derived CDR1 and CDR2 are KGHSH and LQKENI. Trimming left V 1 base short and J 6 bases short, with 13 bases between. CDR3 amino acids: CASSPQGIRTNEQFF. In DNA, the CDR3 is TGTGCCAGCTCACCACAGGGAATTAGGACCAATGAGCAGTTCTTC. The variable domain in full, with the rest retrieved from reference TRBV18 and TRBJ2-1, is NAGVMQNPRHLVRRRGQEARLRCSPMKGHSHVYWYRQLPEEGLKFMVYLQKENIIDESGMPKERFSAEFPKEGPSILRIQQVVRGDSAAYFCASSPQGIRTNEQFFGPGTRLTVL.

V is TRBV7-9 and J is TRBJ2-3; D unclear. V lost 6 bases, J lost 6 bases, and 10 bases lay in between. This CDR3 region has 12 residues. CDR1 and CDR2 from the germline V gene are SEHNR and FQNEAQ (reference sequence). The CDR3 DNA reads TGTGCCAGCAGGAATGCTTGGGATACGCAGTATTTT. Translation gives CASRNAWDTQYF.

Only one count was recorded for this clone. The DNA of the CDR3 is TGCGCCAGCAGCCAACACGGGGCGGGGACTGGAAACACCATATATTTT. Translating it yields CASSQHGAGTGNTIYF. This chain uses TRBV4-3 with TRBJ1-3; possibly TRBD1 for D (5 bases). The ends were cut back, 2 bases at V and 2 bases at J, with 13 bases in the middle. The CDR3 is 16 residues long. From germline, CDR1 is LGHNA and CDR2 YSLEER.

The V gene is TRBV27, the J gene TRBJ1-1; TRBD1 matches at 11 bases. The germline V gene encodes CDR1 MNHEY and CDR2 SMNVEV (reference sequence). The CDR3 extends over 16 amino acids. The trim removed 6 bases at V and 3 bases at J, leaving 9 bases unmatched. The CDR3, as DNA: TGTGCCAGCAGGCATCCGGGACAGGGGGGCCACACTGAAGCTTTCTTT. This gives the protein CASRHPGQGGHTEAFF.

The chain has TRBV7-2 and TRBJ2-1; D is uncertain. Germline V lookup: CDR1 SGHTA, CDR2 FQGNSA. This CDR3 spans 16 amino acids. Trimming took 5 bases from V and 6 from J, leaving 20 bases between them. This CDR3 is CASSRTSVGRFNEQFF. The CDR3 DNA sequence: TGTGCCAGCAGCCGTACGTCGGTCGGACGCTTCAATGAGCAGTTCTTC. Filled out from reference TRBV7-2 and TRBJ2-1, the complete variable domain reads GAGVSQSPSNKVTEKGKDVELRCDPISGHTALYWYRQSLGQGLEFLIYFQGNSAPDKSGLPSDRFSAERTGGSVSTLTIQRTQQEDSAVYLCASSRTSVGRFNEQFFGPGTRLTVL.

The chain couples TRBV21-1 to TRBJ1-5; the tabulated D call, TRBD1, remains unverified against the DNA. TRBV21-1 is reported as a pseudogene. This CDR3 region has 17 residues. The CDR3 protein is CASSKPRDRGGNQPQHF. The CDR3, as DNA: TGTGCCAGCAGCAAACCCAGGGACAGGGGTGGCAATCAGCCCCAGCATTTT.

This clone was observed once. V is TRBV6-6 and J is TRBJ1-4; D not certain. The CDR3 runs to 13 residues. Trimming cost V 5 bases and J 0 bases, with 4 bases left between them. CDR1 is MNHNY and CDR2 is SVGAGI in the germline V gene (reference sequence). The CDR3 nucleotides are TGTGCCAGCAGTCGTCCAACTAATGAAAAACTGTTTTTT. This encodes CASSRPTNEKLFF.

The chain has TRBV9 and TRBJ2-7; D gene uncertain. This CDR3 contains 13 residues. The V gene's germline CDR1 is SGDLS and CDR2 YYNGEE. The V and J ends lost 0 bases and 4 bases respectively, with 8 bases between them. The DNA for the CDR3 is TGTGCCAGCAGCGTAGCTGACGAATACGAGCAGTACTTC. It translates to CASSVADEYEQYF.

This chain links TRBV14 with TRBJ2-1; 8 bases are shared with TRBD2. Germline V gene lookup returns CDR1 SGHDN and CDR2 FVKESK. The CDR3 runs 14 residues. V trimming: 0 bases; J trimming: 8 bases; junction bases outside the gene matches: 3. The CDR3 sequence is CASSQDKTSDEQFF. In DNA form, the CDR3 reads TGTGCCAGCAGCCAAGATAAGACTAGCGATGAGCAGTTCTTC.

The V call is TRBV11-2, the J call TRBJ2-7; D might be TRBD2 (5 bases). The CDR3 is 14 amino acids. Trimming removed 5 bases at V and 6 bases at J, with 17 bases between. Germline V gene lookup returns CDR1 SGHAT and CDR2 FQNNGV. CDR3 in amino acids: CASSPPPGVREQYF. CDR3 nucleotides: TGTGCCAGCAGCCCTCCCCCCGGGGTCCGCGAGCAGTACTTC.

The V call is TRBV11-2, the J call TRBJ2-7; 7 bases agree with TRBD1. The CDR3 spans 13 residues. Germline loops: CDR1 SGHAT, CDR2 FQNNGV. Unmatched junction bases numbered 2, after V lost 3 bases and J lost 3 bases. CDR3 in amino acids: CASSFDRDYEQYF. The CDR3 nucleotides read TGTGCCAGCAGCTTCGACAGGGACTACGAGCAGTACTTC.

The J gene is TRBJ2-5, the V gene TRBV14, with D maybe TRBD1 (5 bases). Deletions cut 4 bases from V and 5 bases from J, with 11 bases between. The germline V gene encodes CDR1 SGHDN and CDR2 FVKESK. The CDR3 is 13 residues long. Here the CDR3 reads CASSRGMVETQYF. In DNA form, the CDR3 reads TGTGCCAGCAGCCGGGGCATGGTGGAGACCCAGTACTTC.

The genes are TRBV11-2 and TRBJ2-1, with TRBD2 identical over 13 bases. CDR1 SGHAT and CDR2 FQNNGV come from the germline V gene. With 4 bases clipped from V and 9 bases from J, the junction kept 9 bases outside the gene matches. The CDR3 runs 16 residues. This CDR3 is CASSSTTSGGAGEQFF. CDR3 DNA sequence: TGTGCCAGCAGCTCGACTACTAGCGGGGGGGCTGGTGAGCAGTTCTTC.

The chain joins TRBV11-2 to TRBJ2-3; no clear D gene. The ends were cut back, 5 bases at V and 2 bases at J, with 2 bases in the middle. The germline V gene has CDR1 SGHAT and CDR2 FQNNGV. CDR3 length: 11 residues. CDR3 protein: CASSPTDTQYF. The CDR3, as DNA: TGTGCCAGCAGCCCCACAGATACGCAGTATTTT.

The chain links TRBV28 to TRBJ2-5, with no clear D. CDR3 length: 15 residues. CDR1 is MDHEN and CDR2 is SYDVKM in the germline V gene. Trimming shortened V by 2 bases and J by 4 bases, and 14 bases separated the two germline ends. CDR3 sequence reads: CASSLVGKVRETQYF. For the CDR3, the DNA is TGTGCCAGCAGTTTAGTCGGCAAAGTAAGAGAGACCCAGTACTTC.

This sequence joins TRBV6-1 and TRBJ1-1; TRBD1 agrees at 7 bases. The CDR3 contains 14 residues. Trimming removed 5 bases from V and 8 bases from J; junction bases left unmatched: 11. Germline CDR1 MNHNS, CDR2 SASEGT. The chain's CDR3 is CASSRVRGPVEAFF. CDR3 bases: TGTGCCAGCAGTCGCGTTAGGGGGCCTGTGGAAGCTTTCTTT.

The chain combines TRBV9 with TRBJ2-3, with TRBD1 matching 7 bases. This CDR3 has 15 amino acids. Trimming at V came to 7 bases and at J to 0 bases, leaving 8 bases not matched to a gene. Germline V lookup: CDR1 SGDLS, CDR2 YYNGEE. The CDR3 region is CASRRGTASTDTQYF. The CDR3 DNA reads TGTGCCAGCCGAAGAGGGACAGCTAGCACAGATACGCAGTATTTT. Combining the CDR3 with reference TRBV9 and TRBJ2-3 gives the whole variable domain DSGVTQTPKHLITATGQRVTLRCSPRSGDLSVYWYQQSLDQGLQFLIQYYNGEERAKGNILERFSAQQFPDLHSELNLSSLELGDSALYFCASRRGTASTDTQYFGPGTRLTVL.

This chain uses TRBV28 with TRBJ2-3, with D perhaps matching TRBD1 (5 bases). Looked up from germline, CDR1 is MDHEN and CDR2 is SYDVKM. V shed 5 bases and J shed 9 bases, with 12 bases lying between them. The CDR3 runs to 12 residues. DNA for the CDR3: TGTGCCAGCAGTGCCGCAGGGTGGACGCAGTATTTT. Protein product: CASSAAGWTQYF. Combining the CDR3 with reference TRBV28 and TRBJ2-3 gives the whole variable domain DVKVTQSSRYLVKRTGEKVFLECVQDMDHENMFWYRQDPGLGLRLIYFSYDVKMKEKGDIPEGYSVSREKKERFSLILESASTNQTSMYLCASSAAGWTQYFGPGTRLTVL.

V and J are TRBV7-9 and TRBJ2-3; 7 bases are shared with TRBD1. The J segment lost 2 bases and the V segment lost 6 bases, leaving 5 bases of the junction unmatched. Germline CDR1 is SEHNR and CDR2 is FQNEAQ (reference sequence). This CDR3 region has 14 residues. CDR3: CASRIGTDTDTQYF. The CDR3 DNA follows: TGTGCCAGCAGGATTGGGACAGACACAGATACGCAGTATTTT.

This clone was recorded a few times. This chain links TRBV15 with TRBJ1-1; D is unresolved. CDR3 length equals 15 residues. The germline V gene encodes CDR1 LNHNV and CDR2 YYDKDF (reference sequence). Trimming took off 0 bases at V and 4 bases at J, with 12 bases between the two ends. CDR3 DNA sequence: TGTGCCACCAGCAGAGATCGCAAGTCTGGCACTGAAGCTTTCTTT. Protein product: CATSRDRKSGTEAFF.

The V gene is TRBV5-1, the J gene TRBJ2-1, with 12 bases that match TRBD1. V gave up 4 bases and J gave up 7 bases; unmatched junction bases: 6. CDR3 length equals 15 residues. Germline CDR1 reads SGHRS; CDR2 reads YFSETQ. CDR3 sequence (DNA): TGCGCCAGCAGCCCCCGGGGACAGGGGGCGAATGAGCAGTTCTTC. Its protein is CASSPRGQGANEQFF. Full variable domain (rest looked up from reference TRBV5-1 and TRBJ2-1): KAGVTQTPRYLIKTRGQQVTLSCSPISGHRSVSWYQQTPGQGLQFLFEYFSETQRNKGNFPGRFSGRQFSNSRSEMNVSTLELGDSALYLCASSPRGQGANEQFFGPGTRLTVL.